The present entry profiles one TCR beta chain with its context. This entry is derived from a study of blood T cell repertoires in COVID-19. Study summary: The United States, Italy and Spain supplied acute and convalescent COVID-19 samples. The analysed material was cDNA or gDNA that came from T cells, B-cell-depleted T cells, or PBMCs.

How the authors handled the data: From reference gene primer amplification, estimates of nucleated cell counts were derived. Measured with immunoSEQ multiplex PCR; TCRdb has only the in-frame clones, and not every one. V and J calls and clone size follow that table, whereas D and trimming were derived from the DNA. The profile shows 70,000 or so clones, roughly 80% of them singletons. The CDR3 contains 16 residues. V lost 7 bases and J lost 0, with 20 bases in between. Per germline, CDR1 SGHDT and CDR2 YYEEEE. Input material: peripheral blood. The clonotype comes from a human donor in a cohort sampled during active COVID-19. The chain employs TRBV5-6 and TRBJ2-7; D not certain. CDR3 nucleotides: TGTGCCAGCGTCTTGGGTCCCGCCGCGAGCTCCTACGAGCAGTACTTC. Protein: CASVLGPAASSYEQYF.